Below, one T cell receptor (beta chain) is given with its context. Its target is not known. This specimen comes from a study of cytomegalovirus exposure and HLA in healthy donors. Study-wide points: In vitro testing confirmed a few CMV-associated chains as specific for CMV antigens. Listed as cytomegalovirus-associated were over 150 TCR beta chains.

Researchers ran the PCR with 60 Vbeta and 13 Jbeta primers. Assay: immunoSEQ multiplex PCR; the TCRdb copy retains only in-frame clones and omits some. The sample yields 150,000 to 200,000 clones, roughly 65% seen once. The CDR3 extends over 16 amino acids. CDR1 is SGHDT, CDR2 YYEEEE, per germline. V lost 6 bases, J lost 3 bases, and 9 bases stayed unmatched. This receptor was identified in a woman younger than 35 in good health and CMV-seropositive. This rearrangement joins TRBV5-6 to TRBJ2-7, with 13 nucleotides matching TRBD2. The sample taken for sequencing was PBMCs. The CDR3 DNA follows: TGTGCCAGCACCATCACCGGGACTAGCGGGATCTACGAGCAGTACTTC. It yields the protein CASTITGTSGIYEQYF.